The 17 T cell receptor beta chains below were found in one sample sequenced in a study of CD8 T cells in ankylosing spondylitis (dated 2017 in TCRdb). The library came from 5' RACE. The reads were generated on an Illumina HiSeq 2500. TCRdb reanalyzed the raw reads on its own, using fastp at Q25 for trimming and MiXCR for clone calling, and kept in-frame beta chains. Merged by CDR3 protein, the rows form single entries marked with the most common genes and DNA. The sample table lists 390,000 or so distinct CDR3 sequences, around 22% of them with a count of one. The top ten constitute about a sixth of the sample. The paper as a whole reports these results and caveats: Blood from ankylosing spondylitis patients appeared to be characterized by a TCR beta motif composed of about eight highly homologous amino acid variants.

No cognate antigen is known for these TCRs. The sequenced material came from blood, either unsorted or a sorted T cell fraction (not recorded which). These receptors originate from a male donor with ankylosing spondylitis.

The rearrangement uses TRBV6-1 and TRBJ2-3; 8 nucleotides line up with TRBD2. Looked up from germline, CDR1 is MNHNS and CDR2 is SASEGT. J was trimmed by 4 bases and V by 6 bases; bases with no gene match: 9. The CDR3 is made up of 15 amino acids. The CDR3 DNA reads TGTGCCAGCAGCTTAAGCGGGAGAGGGCCAGATACGCAGTATTTT. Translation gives CASSLSGRGPDTQYF.

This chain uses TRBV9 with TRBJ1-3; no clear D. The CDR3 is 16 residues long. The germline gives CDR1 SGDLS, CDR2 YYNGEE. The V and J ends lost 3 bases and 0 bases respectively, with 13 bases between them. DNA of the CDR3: TGTGCCAGCAGCGCCAGGACTGACTCCTCTGGAAACACCATATATTTT. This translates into CASSARTDSSGNTIYF.

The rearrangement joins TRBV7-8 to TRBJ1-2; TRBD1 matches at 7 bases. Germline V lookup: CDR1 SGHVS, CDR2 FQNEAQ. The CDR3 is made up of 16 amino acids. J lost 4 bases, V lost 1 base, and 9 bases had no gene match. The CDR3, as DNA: TGTGCCAGCAGCTTAGGAGGGGACAGTAACGGCTATGGCTACACCTTC. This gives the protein CASSLGGDSNGYGYTF.

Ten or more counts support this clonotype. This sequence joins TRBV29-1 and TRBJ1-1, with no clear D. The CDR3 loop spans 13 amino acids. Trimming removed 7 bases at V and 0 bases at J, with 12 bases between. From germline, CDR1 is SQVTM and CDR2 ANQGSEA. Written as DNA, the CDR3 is TGCAGCGGTGGGCGGCGAATGAACACTGAAGCTTTCTTT. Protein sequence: CSGGRRMNTEAFF.

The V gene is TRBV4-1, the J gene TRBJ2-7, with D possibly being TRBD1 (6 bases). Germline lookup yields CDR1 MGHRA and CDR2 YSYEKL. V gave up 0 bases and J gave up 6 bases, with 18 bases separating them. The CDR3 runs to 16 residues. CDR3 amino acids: CASSQEVARGSGEQYF. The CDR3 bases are TGCGCCAGCAGCCAAGAAGTGGCCAGGGGAAGCGGCGAGCAGTACTTC.

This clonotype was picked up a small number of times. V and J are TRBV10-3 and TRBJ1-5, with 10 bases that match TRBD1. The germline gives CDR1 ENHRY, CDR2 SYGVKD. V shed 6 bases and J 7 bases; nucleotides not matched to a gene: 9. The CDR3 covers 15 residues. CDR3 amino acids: CAISVRWDRGQPQHF. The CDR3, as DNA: TGTGCCATCAGCGTGAGATGGGACAGGGGACAGCCCCAGCATTTT.

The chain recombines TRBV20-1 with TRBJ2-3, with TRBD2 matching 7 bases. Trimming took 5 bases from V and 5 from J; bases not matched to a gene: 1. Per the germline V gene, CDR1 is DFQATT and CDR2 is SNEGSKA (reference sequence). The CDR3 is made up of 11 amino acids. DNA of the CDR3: TGCAGTGCTCCGGGGGGAGATACGCAGTATTTT. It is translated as CSAPGGDTQYF.

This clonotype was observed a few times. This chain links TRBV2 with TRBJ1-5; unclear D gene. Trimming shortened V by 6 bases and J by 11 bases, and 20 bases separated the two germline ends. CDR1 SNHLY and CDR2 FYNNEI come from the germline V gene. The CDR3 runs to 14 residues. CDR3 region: CASRSLVGLGAQHF. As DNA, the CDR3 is TGTGCCAGCAGGTCCCTAGTTGGATTAGGAGCCCAGCATTTT.

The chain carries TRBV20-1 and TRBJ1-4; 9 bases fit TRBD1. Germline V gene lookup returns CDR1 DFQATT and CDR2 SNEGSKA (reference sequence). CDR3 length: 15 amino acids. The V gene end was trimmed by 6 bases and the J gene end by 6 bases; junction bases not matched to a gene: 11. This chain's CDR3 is CSAAYPGQGHEKLFF. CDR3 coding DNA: TGCAGTGCAGCCTATCCGGGACAGGGCCATGAAAAACTGTTTTTT.

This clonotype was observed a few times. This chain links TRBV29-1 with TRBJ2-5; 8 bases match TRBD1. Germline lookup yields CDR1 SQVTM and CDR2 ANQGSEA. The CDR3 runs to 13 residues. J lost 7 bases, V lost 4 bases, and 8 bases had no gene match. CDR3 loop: CSVVYRGVGTQYF. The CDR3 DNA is TGCAGCGTTGTGTACAGGGGGGTGGGGACCCAGTACTTC.

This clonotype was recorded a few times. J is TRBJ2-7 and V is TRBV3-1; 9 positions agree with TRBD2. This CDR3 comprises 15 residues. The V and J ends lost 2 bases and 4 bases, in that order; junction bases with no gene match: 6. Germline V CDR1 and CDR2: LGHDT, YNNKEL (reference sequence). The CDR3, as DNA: TGTGCCAGCAGCCAATCGGTAGCGGGAGCGTACGAGCAGTACTTC. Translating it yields CASSQSVAGAYEQYF.

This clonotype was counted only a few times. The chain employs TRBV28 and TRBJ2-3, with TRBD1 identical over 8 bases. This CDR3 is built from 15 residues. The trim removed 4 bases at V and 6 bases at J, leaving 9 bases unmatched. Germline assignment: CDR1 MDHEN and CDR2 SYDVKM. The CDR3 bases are TGTGCCAGCAGTTCCCGGGACAGGCGTACTGATACGCAGTATTTT. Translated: CASSSRDRRTDTQYF.

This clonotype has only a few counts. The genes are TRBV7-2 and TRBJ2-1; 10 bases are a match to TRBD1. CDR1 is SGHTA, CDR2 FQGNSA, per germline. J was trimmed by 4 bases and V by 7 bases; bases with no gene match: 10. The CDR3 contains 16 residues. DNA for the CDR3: TGTGCCAGCACCCGACAGGGGGCGGTTTCGTACAATGAGCAGTTCTTC. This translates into CASTRQGAVSYNEQFF. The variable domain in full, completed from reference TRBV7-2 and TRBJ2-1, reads GAGVSQSPSNKVTEKGKDVELRCDPISGHTALYWYRQSLGQGLEFLIYFQGNSAPDKSGLPSDRFSAERTGGSVSTLTIQRTQQEDSAVYLCASTRQGAVSYNEQFFGPGTRLTVL.

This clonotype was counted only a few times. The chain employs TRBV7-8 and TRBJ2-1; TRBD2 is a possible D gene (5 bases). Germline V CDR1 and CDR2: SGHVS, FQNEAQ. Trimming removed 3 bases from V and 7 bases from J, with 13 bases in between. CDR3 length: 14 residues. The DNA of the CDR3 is TGTGCCAGCAGCTTTGGACTCTACGAGAATGAGCAGTTCTTC. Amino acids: CASSFGLYENEQFF. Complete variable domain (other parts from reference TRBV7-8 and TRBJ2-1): GAGVSQSPRYKVAKRGQDVALRCDPISGHVSLFWYQQALGQGPEFLTYFQNEAQLDKSGLPSDRFFAERPEGSVSTLKIQRTQQEDSAVYLCASSFGLYENEQFFGPGTRLTVL.

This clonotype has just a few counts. For the CDR3, the DNA is TGCAGTGCTAGAGATCCGGGGACGAGGGAAAAACTGTTTTTT. This encodes CSARDPGTREKLFF. The chain joins TRBV20-1 to TRBJ1-4, with D possibly being TRBD1 (5 bases). CDR3 length equals 14 residues. CDR1 and CDR2 from the germline V gene are DFQATT and SNEGSKA (reference sequence). The germline V and J ends were trimmed by 0 bases and 8 bases, with 13 bases remaining between them.

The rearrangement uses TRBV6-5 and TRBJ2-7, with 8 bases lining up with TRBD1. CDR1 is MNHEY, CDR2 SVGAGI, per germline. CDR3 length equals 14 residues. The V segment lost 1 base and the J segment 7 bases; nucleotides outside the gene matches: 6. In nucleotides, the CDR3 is TGTGCCAGCAGTTACTGGCAGGGGGCGAGGGAGCAGTACTTC. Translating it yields CASSYWQGAREQYF.

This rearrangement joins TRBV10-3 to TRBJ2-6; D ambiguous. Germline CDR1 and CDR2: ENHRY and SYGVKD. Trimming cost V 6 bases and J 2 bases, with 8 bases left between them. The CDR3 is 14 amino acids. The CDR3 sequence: CAIRQPPGANVLTF. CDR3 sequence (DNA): TGTGCCATCAGACAACCCCCTGGGGCCAACGTCCTGACTTTC.